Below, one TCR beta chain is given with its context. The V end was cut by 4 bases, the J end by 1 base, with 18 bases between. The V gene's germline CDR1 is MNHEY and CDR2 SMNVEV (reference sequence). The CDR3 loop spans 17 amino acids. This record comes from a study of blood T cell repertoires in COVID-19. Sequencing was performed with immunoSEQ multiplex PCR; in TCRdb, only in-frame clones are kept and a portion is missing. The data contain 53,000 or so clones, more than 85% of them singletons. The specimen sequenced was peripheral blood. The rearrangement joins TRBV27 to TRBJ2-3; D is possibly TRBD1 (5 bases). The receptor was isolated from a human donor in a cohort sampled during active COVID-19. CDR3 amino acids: CASSSMTVSAGTDTQYF. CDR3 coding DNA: TGTGCCAGCAGTTCAATGACAGTATCTGCGGGCACAGATACGCAGTATTTT.